This paragraph reports one TCR beta chain. This entry is derived from a study of cytomegalovirus exposure and HLA in healthy donors. V was pared by 6 bases and J by 2 bases, with 23 bases between. This CDR3 spans 17 amino acids. Germline loops: CDR1 SGHAT, CDR2 FQNNGV. Primers for the PCR totalled 60 Vbeta and 13 Jbeta. Clones were sequenced by immunoSEQ multiplex PCR, and TCRdb holds only the in-frame ones, with some missing. The sample consists of around 190,000 clones, more than 85% of them appearing once. The material sequenced was PBMCs. The V and J genes are TRBV11-2 and TRBJ2-7, with a tentative D call TRBD1 (5 bases). This receptor was taken from a woman aged 18-29 years in good health and CMV-seronegative. The CDR3 loop is CASSLPLRGRAAYEQYF. DNA for the CDR3: TGTGCCAGCAGTTTACCGTTAAGGGGCAGAGCCGCCTACGAGCAGTACTTC.